This T cell receptor beta chain came from a study of T-cell memory formation after mild COVID-19. Regarding this clonotype: Antigen: not known.

General study results and limits: Among CD4+ contracting clones, most were CM and EM, and CD8+ ones EMRA. The study detected some responding clones in pre-infection memory, suggesting cross-reactive memory joined.

TCRdb re-analysed the 5' RACE reads in MiXCR, keeping a single row per CDR3 protein. The table records roughly 89,000 distinct CDR3 sequences, less than 15% of them present only once. With 1 base clipped from V and 4 bases from J, the junction kept 8 bases outside the gene matches. Germline lookup yields CDR1 SGHVS and CDR2 FNYEAQ. The CDR3 loop spans 17 amino acids. This clonotype was sampled from an adult woman who had mild COVID-19 (a few samples of this study predate the infection). Cell type and time point are not known. V gene TRBV7-6 combines with J gene TRBJ2-5; TRBD2 matches at 11 bases. Sequencing was done on a sample of PBMCs or a T cell subset sorted from them (not recorded which). CDR3 residues: CASSLDLAGGLRETQYF. Written as DNA, the CDR3 is TGTGCCAGCAGCTTAGATCTAGCGGGAGGTTTGAGAGAGACCCAGTACTTC.